These 15 T cell receptor beta chains share one sample of origin, sequenced in a study of blood T cell repertoires in COVID-19. The protocol was immunoSEQ multiplex PCR, while the TCRdb copy is restricted to in-frame clones and leaves out a portion. Here the sample spans about 330,000 clones, around 87% being singletons. Material: peripheral blood. The receptors stem from a woman between 45 and 60 years old with active or convalescent COVID-19.

In its sample, this clone was seen a few times. The J gene is TRBJ1-2, the V gene TRBV2; 7 nucleotides match TRBD1. CDR3 length: 14 residues. Germline V gene sequence: CDR1 SNHLY, CDR2 FYNNEI. The V gene end was trimmed by 6 bases and the J gene end by 6 bases; junction bases not matched to a gene: 10. The CDR3 DNA follows: TGTGCCAGCAGCTCTGACAGGGAGTATGATGGCTACACCTTC. Amino acids: CASSSDREYDGYTF.

This chain uses TRBV27 with TRBJ2-1, with D possibly being TRBD1 (6 bases). Germline V gene data show CDR1 as MNHEY and CDR2 as SMNVEV (reference sequence). The V gene lost 8 bases and the J gene lost 3 bases, with 17 bases spanning the gap. There are 15 residues in the CDR3. The CDR3 sequence is CASGRDTLDYNEQFF. Here the CDR3 DNA reads TGTGCCAGCGGACGGGACACTCTCGACTACAATGAGCAGTTCTTC.

The genes are TRBV7-3 and TRBJ2-2, with D tentatively TRBD1 (6 bases). The V and J ends lost 1 base and 6 bases respectively, with 6 bases between them. Germline assignment: CDR1 SGHTA and CDR2 FQGTGA. This CDR3 has 13 residues. The DNA for the CDR3 is TGTGCCAGCAGCTTAAAGGGGGCCGGGGAGCTGTTTTTT. Translating it yields CASSLKGAGELFF.

The chain is built from TRBV5-1 and TRBJ1-2, with D unclear. Trimming stripped 4 bases from V and 14 bases from J, with 21 bases between. Germline V gene lookup returns CDR1 SGHRS and CDR2 YFSETQ. The CDR3 runs 13 residues. The CDR3 DNA reads as TGCGCCAGCAGCCCCAGCGGACGGGCTGAAGGGACCTTC. This codes for CASSPSGRAEGTF.

V is TRBV7-2 and J is TRBJ1-2; D may be TRBD1 (5 bases). Trimming stripped 2 bases from V and 10 bases from J, with 20 bases between. CDR3 size: 15 residues. The germline V gene encodes CDR1 SGHTA and CDR2 FQGNSA. The CDR3 nucleotides read TGTGCCAGCAGCTTATCCCTGGTACAGGTCCCATTCTACACCTTC. Translated: CASSLSLVQVPFYTF.

The V and J genes are TRBV27 and TRBJ2-7; 10 bases are shared with TRBD1. The CDR3 runs 15 residues. Germline loops: CDR1 MNHEY, CDR2 SMNVEV (reference sequence). The trim removed 6 bases at V and 6 bases at J, leaving 11 bases unmatched. In nucleotides, the CDR3 is TGTGCCAGCAGCTCCCCGGGACAGGGGTTGGGCGAGCAGTACTTC. This encodes CASSSPGQGLGEQYF.

In nucleotides, the CDR3 is TGTGCCAGCTCACCCCTCGCTAGCGTGGAGACCCAGTACTTC. Protein sequence: CASSPLASVETQYF. V and J are TRBV18 and TRBJ2-5; D is perhaps TRBD2 (6 bases). Per the germline V gene, CDR1 is KGHSH and CDR2 is LQKENI. The CDR3 has 14 amino acids. Between the trimmed V and J ends, which lost 3 bases and 5 bases, there was a span of 13 bases.

The gene calls are TRBV7-9 and TRBJ1-1, with D possibly matching TRBD1 (5 bases). CDR1 SEHNR and CDR2 FQNEAQ come from the germline V gene (reference sequence). The CDR3 consists of 13 residues. V shed 4 bases and J shed 1 base, with 7 bases lying between them. The DNA for the CDR3 is TGTGCCAGCAGCTCGGGGGAGAACACTGAAGCTTTCTTT. It encodes CASSSGENTEAFF. Drawing the rest from reference TRBV7-9 and TRBJ1-1, the complete variable domain is DTGVSQNPRHKITKRGQNVTFRCDPISEHNRLYWYRQTLGQGPEFLTYFQNEAQLEKSRLLSDRFSAERPKGSFSTLEIQRTEQGDSAMYLCASSSGENTEAFFGQGTRLTVV.

This chain joins TRBV27 and TRBJ2-7; D gene ambiguous. The CDR3 extends over 13 amino acids. Germline lookup yields CDR1 MNHEY and CDR2 SMNVEV (reference sequence). The germline V and J ends were trimmed by 2 bases and 8 bases, with 13 bases remaining between them. The CDR3 nucleotides are TGTGCCAGCAGTTTAGGCAAATCCTTCCAGCAGTACTTC. Translating gives CASSLGKSFQQYF.

This chain connects TRBV14 to TRBJ2-7, with D maybe TRBD1 (5 bases). V was trimmed by 2 bases and J by 4 bases, leaving 12 bases between them. CDR3 length: 14 residues. Looked up from germline, CDR1 is SGHDN and CDR2 is FVKESK. CDR3 protein: CASSQRDSQYEQYF. DNA of the CDR3: TGTGCCAGCAGCCAACGCGACAGCCAGTACGAGCAGTACTTC. The entire variable domain, with the rest obtained from reference TRBV14 and TRBJ2-7, is as follows: EAGVTQFPSHSVIEKGQTVTLRCDPISGHDNLYWYRRVMGKEIKFLLHFVKESKQDESGMPNNRFLAERTGGTYSTLKVQPAELEDSGVYFCASSQRDSQYEQYFGPGTRLTVT.

This chain links TRBV12-5 with TRBJ2-7; TRBD2 might be the D (5 bases). With 4 bases removed from V and 1 base from J, the gap between germline ends came to 8 bases. CDR3 length equals 13 residues. CDR1 is LGHNT, CDR2 FRNRAP, per germline. CDR3 residues: CASGSGNSYEQYF. The CDR3 DNA sequence: TGTGCTAGTGGTTCCGGGAATTCCTACGAGCAGTACTTC.

V gene TRBV7-2 combines with J gene TRBJ1-2; D remains ambiguous. The CDR3 has 13 amino acids. V was shortened by 5 bases and J by 6 bases, with 13 bases between the two germline ends. Germline V gene lookup returns CDR1 SGHTA and CDR2 FQGNSA. The CDR3 spells CASSPSGKDGYTF. The CDR3 DNA is TGTGCCAGCAGCCCCTCGGGGAAGGATGGCTACACCTTC.

The chain uses TRBV24-1 and TRBJ2-3, with D unclear. CDR1 is KGHDR and CDR2 is SFDVKD in the germline V gene. This CDR3 spans 13 amino acids. V was shortened by 3 bases and J by 1 base, with 4 bases between the two germline ends. The CDR3 DNA reads TGTGCCACCAGTGATACAGGCACAGATACGCAGTATTTT. Protein product: CATSDTGTDTQYF.

Only one count was recorded for this clone. The CDR3, as DNA: TGCGCCAGCAGCCAGCCTACACGGAGCTCCTACAATGAGCAGTTCTTC. Amino acid sequence: CASSQPTRSSYNEQFF. This sequence joins TRBV4-1 and TRBJ2-1; no reliable D call. The CDR3 runs to 16 residues. The germline V and J ends were trimmed by 3 bases and 0 bases, with 12 bases remaining between them. Germline V CDR1 and CDR2: MGHRA, YSYEKL.

The chain couples TRBV10-3 to TRBJ1-6; a weak D match, TRBD1 (6 bases). Trimming cost V 2 bases and J 8 bases, with 7 bases left between them. CDR1 and CDR2 (germline): ENHRY, SYGVKD. This CDR3 region has 13 residues. CDR3 residues: CAISETGHSPLHF. Here the CDR3 DNA reads TGTGCCATCAGTGAGACAGGGCATTCACCCCTCCACTTT.